This T cell receptor (beta chain) was obtained from a study of cytomegalovirus exposure and HLA in healthy donors. 60 Vbeta and 13 Jbeta primers were used in PCR. TCRdb's table, derived via immunoSEQ multiplex PCR, lists solely in-frame clones and lacks some. Altogether 90,000 to 95,000 clones are present, about three quarters being singletons, with the ten largest covering approximately 4.4%. Broader study findings: Later analysis showed TCR association rates varying by HLA locus, highest for DRB1 and lowest for HLA-C.

A word on this clone: Its antigen remains unknown.

The CDR3 contains 13 residues. Nominally healthy donors provided the samples, though records likely missed some immune exposures. The chain uses TRBV12-1 and TRBJ1-1; the D call in the table, TRBD1, was not verified against the DNA. TRBV12-1 is a documented pseudogene. Sequenced: PBMCs. The clonotype comes from a male donor in good health and CMV-seropositive. The CDR3 bases are TGTGCCAGCAGCCGGACAGGGGCGGCTGAAGCTTTCTTT. Its protein product is CASSRTGAAEAFF.